The 30 T cell receptor beta chains below come from one sample, sequenced in a study of T cell clonality in common variable immunodeficiency. Some clones are missing from TCRdb's copy, which holds only in-frame ones; the method was immunoSEQ multiplex PCR. The sample holds 25,000 to 35,000 clones, and no clone turns up only once. Study results and caveats: Common variable immunodeficiency TCR beta sequences reportedly had fewer deletions and N-nucleotide insertions.

These receptors have no identified antigens. Sequences were obtained from peripheral blood mononuclear cells. These receptors all stem from a human donor with common variable immunodeficiency.

This clone was detected only a few times. CDR3: CASSFGGGFGNEQFF. Partial CDR3 DNA: TGTGCCAGCAGCTTTGGGGGGGGCTTTGGGAATGAG. The rearrangement joins TRBV7-3 to TRBJ2-1; D perhaps matches TRBD2 (7 bases). Read data end 3 residues before the CDR3 end; the end is taken from the germline J gene. V lost 3 bases to trimming and J lost 7 bases, with 16 bases between them. The CDR3 loop spans 15 amino acids. Per the germline V gene, CDR1 is SGHTA and CDR2 is FQGTGA.

This clone was detected a few times. Read coverage stops 3 residues before the CDR3 terminus; the germline J gene supplies the remainder. The chain uses TRBV5-1 and TRBJ2-7; a weak D match, TRBD1 (5 bases). Germline V gene data show CDR1 as SGHRS and CDR2 as YFSETQ. Trimming shortened V by 0 bases and J by 2 bases, and 12 bases separated the two germline ends. The CDR3 sequence is 15 residues long. The CDR3 bases that were read are TGCGCCAGCAGCTTGGGGGCAGGGCTACCCTACGAG. Translation: CASSLGAGLPYE. The complete CDR3 protein is CASSLGAGLPYEQYF.

Turning to this clone: The read ends 3 residues before the CDR3 terminus; that terminus is restored from the germline J gene. The rearrangement uses TRBV5-1 and TRBJ1-1; D remains ambiguous. Between the trimmed V and J ends, which lost 0 bases and 5 bases, there was a span of 11 bases. The CDR3 runs to 14 residues. Germline V CDR1 and CDR2: SGHRS, YFSETQ. The CDR3 protein is CASSLEPLGTEAFF. The part of the CDR3 DNA that was read is TGCGCCAGCAGCTTGGAGCCCTTAGGGACTGAA. Drawing the rest from reference TRBV5-1 and TRBJ1-1, the complete variable domain is KAGVTQTPRYLIKTRGQQVTLSCSPISGHRSVSWYQQTPGQGLQFLFEYFSETQRNKGNFPGRFSGRQFSNSRSEMNVSTLELGDSALYLCASSLEPLGTEAFFGQGTRLTVV.

Details on this clone: The read terminates 3 residues ahead of where the CDR3 ends, so the germline J gene completes it. The chain has TRBV7-3 and TRBJ1-6; the D gene is possibly TRBD1 (5 bases). The germline V gene has CDR1 SGHTA and CDR2 FQGTGA. Between the trimmed V and J ends, which lost 5 bases and 5 bases, there was a span of 10 bases. This CDR3 comprises 14 residues. CDR3 DNA, as far as it was read: TGTGCCAGCAGCGAGGGGTGGAATAATTCACCC. Its translation: CASSEGWNNSP. The entire CDR3 reads CASSEGWNNSPLHF.

This clone appeared a few times. The sequence runs out 3 residues before the end of the CDR3; the remainder is reconstructed from the germline J gene. The chain has TRBV7-6 and TRBJ2-5; TRBD2 is a possible D gene (5 bases). The CDR3 spans 15 residues. V lost 5 bases, J lost 5 bases, and 18 bases lay in between. The germline gives CDR1 SGHVS, CDR2 FNYEAQ. The CDR3 loop is CASSPNAGLGETQYF. The CDR3 DNA, read in part, is TGTGCCAGCAGCCCCAACGCGGGCCTGGGGGAGACC.

This clone has a handful of counts. CDR3 bases read: TGTGCCAGCAGCCCGGGACAGGGGGCAGGAGGC. It codes for CASSPGQGAGG. The CDR3 in its entirety is CASSPGQGAGGYTF. The chain recombines TRBV7-9 with TRBJ1-2, with TRBD1 identical over 12 bases. The CDR3 end lies 3 residues beyond the end of the read and is filled in from the germline J gene. This CDR3 region has 14 residues. Germline V CDR1 and CDR2: SEHNR, FQNEAQ (reference sequence).

In its sample, this clone was seen many times. The read ends 3 residues shy of where the CDR3 ends; the end is completed using the germline J gene. The rearrangement uses TRBV7-3 and TRBJ1-2; D might be TRBD1 (5 bases). In germline, CDR1 is SGHTA, CDR2 FQGTGA. The CDR3 contains 13 residues. The CDR3 DNA, read in part, is TGTGCCAGCAGCCCATCCCGGGGGGTAGGC. It encodes CASSPSRGVG. The entire CDR3 protein is CASSPSRGVGYTF.

Note on this clone: The CDR3 is cut off 3 residues early in the read; its end comes from the germline J gene. V and J are TRBV7-2 and TRBJ1-1; no clear D gene. The CDR3 is made up of 14 amino acids. Trimming shortened V by 5 bases and J by 1 base, and 11 bases separated the two germline ends. From germline, CDR1 is SGHTA and CDR2 FQGNSA. The part of the CDR3 DNA that was read is TGTGCCAGCAGCCTCAGTATTGAGAACACTGAA. This gives the protein CASSLSIENTE. The entire CDR3 sequence reads CASSLSIENTEAFF.

This clone was counted at least ten times. The read ends 3 residues before the CDR3 terminus; that terminus is restored from the germline J gene. The rearrangement joins TRBV18 to TRBJ1-4, with 10 bases aligning to TRBD1. The J segment lost 6 bases and the V segment lost 0 bases, leaving 1 base of the junction unmatched. CDR3 length equals 15 residues. The V gene's germline CDR1 is KGHSH and CDR2 LQKENI. The sequenced CDR3 bases are TGTGCCAGCTCACCACCCGGGACAGGGGATGAAAAA. Its protein is CASSPPGTGDEK. The full-length CDR3 reads as CASSPPGTGDEKLFF.

In regard to this clone: Read data end 3 residues before the CDR3 end; the end is taken from the germline J gene. The gene calls are TRBV30 and TRBJ2-2; 7 bases are a match to TRBD2. CDR3 length: 13 amino acids. Germline CDR1 and CDR2: GTSNPN and SVGIG (reference sequence). V lost 3 bases to trimming and J lost 7 bases; unmatched junction nucleotides: 5. The CDR3 sequence: CAWRRGRGGELFF. CDR3 bases read: TGTGCCTGGAGGCGGGGGAGAGGCGGGGAG.

Many counts were recorded for this clone. Read data end 3 residues before the CDR3 end; the end is taken from the germline J gene. This chain joins TRBV14 and TRBJ1-3, with 9 bases lining up with TRBD1. V was pared by 1 base and J by 8 bases, with 9 bases of the junction left unmatched. CDR3 length equals 16 residues. Per germline, CDR1 SGHDN and CDR2 FVKESK. The CDR3 region is CASSQGTGGAGDTIYF. CDR3 bases read: TGTGCCAGCAGCCAAGGAACAGGGGGCGCTGGGGACACC.

This clone has at least ten counts. The read stops 3 residues short of the end of the CDR3; the missing end is completed from the germline J gene. The chain employs TRBV30 and TRBJ2-2; D possibly corresponds to TRBD1 (5 bases). CDR3 size: 13 residues. V was trimmed by 2 bases and J by 6 bases, leaving 10 bases between them. Germline CDR1 and CDR2: GTSNPN and SVGIG (reference sequence). The CDR3: CAWSKGIPGELFF. CDR3 DNA (partial): TGTGCCTGGAGTAAGGGGATCCCCGGGGAG. The whole variable domain, filled in from reference TRBV30 and TRBJ2-2, reads SQTIHQWPATLVQPVGSPLSLECTVEGTSNPNLYWYRQAAGRGLQLLFYSVGIGQISSEVPQNLSASRPQDRQFILSSKKLLLSDSGFYLCAWSKGIPGELFFGEGSRLTVL.

Comments on this clone: Read coverage stops 3 residues before the CDR3 terminus; the germline J gene supplies the remainder. The identical CDR3 is also encoded by other nucleotide sequences in the sample. This rearrangement joins TRBV7-9 to TRBJ2-7; 9 bases line up with TRBD1. Germline-derived CDR1 and CDR2 are SEHNR and FQNEAQ (reference sequence). The trim removed 6 bases at V and 6 bases at J, leaving 9 bases unmatched. This CDR3 region has 14 residues. Partial CDR3 DNA: TGTGCCAGCAGTCAGGGGACAGGGAACGGCGAG. This encodes CASSQGTGNGE. The CDR3 in full is CASSQGTGNGEQYF.

This clone was picked up many times. The DNA ends 3 residues before the CDR3 does, and the rest of the CDR3 is filled in from the germline J gene. The chain links TRBV19 to TRBJ2-1, with D maybe TRBD1 (5 bases). The CDR3 has 18 amino acids. The germline V gene encodes CDR1 LNHDA and CDR2 SQIVND (reference sequence). Trimming removed 8 bases from V and 2 bases from J, with 25 bases in between. CDR3 in amino acids: CASPPPGPPTRTYNEQFF. CDR3 bases read: TGTGCCAGTCCCCCCCCAGGGCCCCCGACACGAACCTACAATGAG.

This clone was counted a few times. Coverage ceases 3 residues before the CDR3 finishes, and the germline J gene fills in the end. The chain couples TRBV2 to TRBJ1-1; D possibly corresponds to TRBD1 (6 bases). The CDR3 length is 13 residues. The germline gives CDR1 SNHLY, CDR2 FYNNEI. V was trimmed by 7 bases and J by 1 base, leaving 10 bases between them. CDR3 DNA, as far as it was read: TGTGCCAGCAACCTACAGGGGAACACTGAA. Encoded protein: CASNLQGNTE. In full, the CDR3 reads CASNLQGNTEAFF.

This clone has just a few counts. The CDR3 is cut off 3 residues early in the read; its end comes from the germline J gene. The chain has TRBV7-9 and TRBJ2-1; D is unresolved. Between the trimmed V and J ends, which lost 3 bases and 9 bases, there was a span of 12 bases. This CDR3 is 13 amino acids long. Germline CDR1 reads SEHNR; CDR2 reads FQNEAQ (reference sequence). CDR3 in amino acids: CASSFSGGFEQFF. CDR3 DNA, as far as it was read: TGTGCCAGCAGCTTCTCTGGCGGTTTTGAG. The full variable domain, its missing parts supplied by reference TRBV7-9 and TRBJ2-1, is DTGVSQNPRHKITKRGQNVTFRCDPISEHNRLYWYRQTLGQGPEFLTYFQNEAQLEKSRLLSDRFSAERPKGSFSTLEIQRTEQGDSAMYLCASSFSGGFEQFFGPGTRLTVL.

With regard to this clone: The CDR3 is cut off 3 residues early in the read; its end comes from the germline J gene. The chain carries TRBV19 and TRBJ2-7; D is unclear. The germline V and J ends were trimmed by 0 bases and 3 bases, with 12 bases remaining between them. The V gene's germline CDR1 is LNHDA and CDR2 SQIVND (reference sequence). The CDR3 length is 15 residues. Here the CDR3 reads CASSIDAARFYEQYF. Partial CDR3 DNA: TGTGCCAGTAGTATAGATGCAGCGAGGTTCTACGAG.

This clone was detected a few times. The CDR3 goes on 3 residues after the read ends, and that part is filled in from the germline J gene. The V and J genes are TRBV6-2 or TRBV6-3 and TRBJ2-6; D is unresolved. This CDR3 spans 15 amino acids. V was shortened by 2 bases and J by 0 bases, with 5 bases between the two germline ends. CDR1 is MNHEY and CDR2 is SVGEGT in the germline V gene. CDR3 sequence reads: CASSYTGSGANVLTF. The part of the CDR3 DNA that was read is TGTGCCAGCAGTTACACGGGCTCTGGGGCCAACGTC.

This clone was recorded at least ten times. The read stops 3 residues short of the end of the CDR3; the missing end is completed from the germline J gene. This chain connects TRBV23-1 to TRBJ2-5; TRBD1 agrees at 8 bases. TRBV23-1 is noted as an ORF with a role that remains uncertain. The V segment lost 0 bases and the J segment 5 bases; nucleotides outside the gene matches: 14. The CDR3 contains 18 residues. The sequenced part of the CDR3 DNA is TGCGCCAGCAGTCAATCGTCTTTTGGGCAGGGGGCAGGGGAGACC. Its protein product is CASSQSSFGQGAGET. The CDR3 as a whole reads CASSQSSFGQGAGETQYF.

As to this clone: Coverage ceases 3 residues before the CDR3 finishes, and the germline J gene fills in the end. The rearrangement uses TRBV7-9 and TRBJ1-2; TRBD1 agrees at 10 bases. The ends lost 5 bases at V and 3 bases at J; junction bases unmatched: 6. Germline V gene lookup returns CDR1 SEHNR and CDR2 FQNEAQ (reference sequence). The CDR3 is 15 residues long. Partial CDR3 DNA: TGTGCCAGCAGCCCTAGACAGGGGGCAGACTATGGC. Protein product: CASSPRQGADYG. The whole CDR3 region reads CASSPRQGADYGYTF.

This clone was counted a few times. The read ends 3 residues before the CDR3 terminus; that terminus is restored from the germline J gene. The V and J genes are TRBV7-3 and TRBJ2-3, with a tentative D call TRBD2 (7 bases). This CDR3 comprises 18 residues. Trimming left V 5 bases short and J 0 bases short, with 21 bases between. Germline CDR1 reads SGHTA; CDR2 reads FQGTGA. The CDR3 bases that were read are TGTGCCAGCAGCCCATGGGGGGGGCGGGTGGCTAGCACAGATACG. This sequence encodes CASSPWGGRVASTDT. The CDR3, in full, reads CASSPWGGRVASTDTQYF.

There are many counts of this clone. The CDR3 bases that were read are TGCGCCAGCAAGATCGGGGGGGGTGATACG. Residues: CASKIGGGDT. The full CDR3 reads CASKIGGGDTQYF. The chain combines TRBV5-1 with TRBJ2-3, with 8 bases matching TRBD2. Read sequence stops 3 residues before the CDR3 end, and the germline J gene provides the missing end. V dropped 6 bases and J dropped 6; count of bases not matched to a gene: 6. This CDR3 spans 13 amino acids. Per the germline V gene, CDR1 is SGHRS and CDR2 is YFSETQ. The variable domain in full, with the rest retrieved from reference TRBV5-1 and TRBJ2-3, is KAGVTQTPRYLIKTRGQQVTLSCSPISGHRSVSWYQQTPGQGLQFLFEYFSETQRNKGNFPGRFSGRQFSNSRSEMNVSTLELGDSALYLCASKIGGGDTQYFGPGTRLTVL.

This clone was counted a few times. Read data end 3 residues before the CDR3 end; the end is taken from the germline J gene. The chain uses TRBV7-9 and TRBJ1-2; D is undetermined. Per the germline V gene, CDR1 is SEHNR and CDR2 is FQNEAQ (reference sequence). This CDR3 spans 13 amino acids. V was trimmed by 1 base and J by 5 bases, leaving 8 bases between them. The covered CDR3 bases are TGTGCCAGCAGCTTAGAATCGGTATATGGC. The encoded protein is CASSLESVYG. The full-length CDR3 reads as CASSLESVYGYTF.

This clone was recorded at least ten times. From the germline J gene comes the end of the CDR3, since the read stops 3 residues before it. J is TRBJ2-1 and V is TRBV29-1; TRBD1 matches 8 bases. J was trimmed by 7 bases and V by 6 bases; bases with no gene match: 8. The CDR3 runs 13 residues. Germline CDR1 reads SQVTM; CDR2 reads ANQGSEA. This chain's CDR3 is CSVIRQGRNEQFF. The covered CDR3 bases are TGCAGCGTGATTCGACAGGGGAGAAATGAG.

There are a few counts of this clone. The CDR3 end falls 3 residues outside the read, so it is completed with the germline J gene. V usage is TRBV7-9 and J usage is TRBJ2-7, with 8 bases identical to TRBD2. The CDR3 is 15 residues long. The J segment lost 6 bases and the V segment lost 5 bases, leaving 12 bases of the junction unmatched. CDR1 and CDR2 (germline): SEHNR, FQNEAQ (reference sequence). CDR3 amino acids: CASSPPGGGCVEQYF. The part of the CDR3 DNA that was read is TGTGCCAGCAGCCCGCCCGGGGGGGGGTGTGTCGAG. Combining the CDR3 with reference TRBV7-9 and TRBJ2-7 gives the whole variable domain DTGVSQNPRHKITKRGQNVTFRCDPISEHNRLYWYRQTLGQGPEFLTYFQNEAQLEKSRLLSDRFSAERPKGSFSTLEIQRTEQGDSAMYLCASSPPGGGCVEQYFGPGTRLTVT.

To note about this clone: The sequence runs out 3 residues before the end of the CDR3; the remainder is reconstructed from the germline J gene. The genes are TRBV6-2 or TRBV6-3 and TRBJ2-3, with TRBD2 matching 7 bases. Trimming removed 7 bases from V and 7 bases from J; junction bases left unmatched: 11. CDR1 is MNHEY, CDR2 SVGEGT, per germline. The CDR3 runs to 14 residues. The CDR3 protein is CASTLPRLAYTQYF. Partial CDR3 DNA: TGTGCCAGCACCCTTCCCAGACTAGCATATACG.

To note about this clone: The read terminates 3 residues ahead of where the CDR3 ends, so the germline J gene completes it. The chain uses TRBV19 and TRBJ1-2; 9 bases line up with TRBD1. The J segment lost 1 base and the V segment lost 5 bases, leaving 8 bases of the junction unmatched. The CDR3 has 16 amino acids. Per germline, CDR1 LNHDA and CDR2 SQIVND (reference sequence). The CDR3 region is CASSPQGQGINYGYTF. The sequenced part of the CDR3 DNA is TGTGCCAGTAGTCCTCAAGGACAGGGGATTAACTATGGC.

This clone was counted a few times. The CDR3 goes on 3 residues after the read ends, and that part is filled in from the germline J gene. The V gene is TRBV19, the J gene TRBJ1-2; D not certain. V lost 1 base to trimming and J lost 0 bases, with 6 bases between them. Germline CDR1 and CDR2: LNHDA and SQIVND (reference sequence). This CDR3 has 14 residues. The CDR3 protein is CASSIVRANYGYTF. CDR3 DNA (partial): TGTGCCAGTAGTATAGTACGGGCTAACTATGGC.

There are many counts of this clone. The read falls 3 residues short of the CDR3 end, and the missing part is taken from the germline J gene. The chain recombines TRBV7-3 with TRBJ1-1; maybe TRBD1 (5 bases). The V end lost 2 bases, the J end lost 5 bases, and 12 bases lay between the germline ends. Germline V gives CDR1 SGHTA, CDR2 FQGTGA. This CDR3 has 14 amino acids. CDR3 DNA (partial): TGTGCCAGCAGCTTAGTGGAGGGGTGGACTGAA. Protein: CASSLVEGWTE. The full CDR3 protein is CASSLVEGWTEAFF.

The table lists this clone with many counts. The CDR3 goes on 3 residues after the read ends, and that part is filled in from the germline J gene. The V call is TRBV30, the J call TRBJ1-2; D possibly corresponds to TRBD1 (5 bases). Trimming stripped 5 bases from V and 1 base from J, with 11 bases between. Germline-derived CDR1 and CDR2 are GTSNPN and SVGIG (reference sequence). The CDR3 extends over 13 amino acids. Partial CDR3 DNA: TGTGCCTGGGGACATACCGTTAACTATGGC. This codes for CAWGHTVNYG. The CDR3 in full is CAWGHTVNYGYTF.